What follows is one TCR beta chain and its context. The clone's antigen remains unknown. Qualities for individual bases were not recorded, and no much larger clone is one base off. The data were obtained in a study of blood T cell repertoires in COVID-19 (dated by TCRdb to the early 2020s). Regarding the research as a whole: Collaborator samples came from the United States, Italy and Spain and covered acute and convalescent phases of COVID-19. The dataset comprised deeply sampled blood TCRbeta repertoires from subjects exposed to, actively infected with, or recovered from COVID-19. HLA class I and class II types, where available, came from metadata supplied by the sample provider rather than from assay-based typing. A freely available public database, intended as a resource for researchers studying the immune response to SARS-CoV-2, is where the repertoires were released. Samples came from the ongoing ImmuneRACE study (first 160 participants) plus 1,254 subjects from 6 global collaborators. The sample metadata nearly always contained a de-identified subject ID, COVID-19 status, age in years and sex. The material from the prospective study consisted of cDNA or gDNA derived from T cells, B-cell-depleted T cells, or PBMCs. Overall results and qualifications from the work: Clinical and demographic metadata were provided uncurated, with the amount varying by source and participant.

Whole blood was collected in K2EDTA tubes by collaborating institutions according to the institutions' own protocols. For TCRbeta analysis, collaborator samples were shipped as frozen whole blood, as isolated PBMCs, or as DNA extracted from either sample type. Trimming removed 1 base from V and 0 bases from J, leaving 21 bases between the germline ends. Reading from cysteine to phenylalanine, the CDR3 counts 19 amino acids. CDR3 DNA only is kept here, 57 bases in frame from base 1. The germline V gene specifies SGHNT as CDR1 and YENEEA as CDR2. TCRbeta CDR3 regions were amplified from genomic DNA by means of the immunoSEQ Assay, a bias-controlled multiplex PCR. The original methods were these. The number of nucleated cells in each sample was estimated from the amplification of reference gene primers within the assay. To quantify the absolute abundance of each unique TCRbeta CDR3 rearrangement, sequence reads were collapsed and filtered. For each sample, productive Simpson clonality was calculated by taking the square root of Simpson's diversity index across productive rearrangements. This is the immuneACCESS table as TCRdb keeps it, with only in-frame sequences that have V and J called. A part of the clones is gone; compared with another copy, unresolved V genes explain less than half, and the rest is unexplained. From that table come the V and J calls and clone size; the DNA was used to work out D and trimming. The sample has about 64,000 clones on record, 80% to 95% of them singletons. 9.1% of the sample lies in the top ten.

The sequenced material came from peripheral blood. The chain joins TRBV11-3 to TRBJ1-2; the D gene remains uncertain. This clonotype originated in an elderly woman with active COVID-19. The bases read TGTGCCAGCAGCTTAGGGAGGAGACACGCCTGGGTTCCTAACTATGGCTACACCTTC. The translation is CASSLGRRHAWVPNYGYTF.